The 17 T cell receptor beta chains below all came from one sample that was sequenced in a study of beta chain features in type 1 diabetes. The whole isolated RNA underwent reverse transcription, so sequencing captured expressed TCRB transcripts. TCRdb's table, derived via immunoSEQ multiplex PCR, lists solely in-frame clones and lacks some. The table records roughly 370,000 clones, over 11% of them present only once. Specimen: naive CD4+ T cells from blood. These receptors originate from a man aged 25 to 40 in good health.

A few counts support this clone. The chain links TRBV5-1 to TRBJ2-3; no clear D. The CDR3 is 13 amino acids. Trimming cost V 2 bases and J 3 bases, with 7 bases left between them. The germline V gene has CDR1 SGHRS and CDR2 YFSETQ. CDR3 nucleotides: TGCGCCAGCAGCTTTCAGAGTACAGATACGCAGTATTTT. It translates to CASSFQSTDTQYF.

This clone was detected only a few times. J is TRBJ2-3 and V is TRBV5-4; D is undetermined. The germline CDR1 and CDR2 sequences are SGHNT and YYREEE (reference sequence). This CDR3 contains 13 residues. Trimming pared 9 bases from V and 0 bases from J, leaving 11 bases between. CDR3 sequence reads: CATQGQSTDTQYF. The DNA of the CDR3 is TGTGCCACCCAAGGGCAGAGCACAGATACGCAGTATTTT.

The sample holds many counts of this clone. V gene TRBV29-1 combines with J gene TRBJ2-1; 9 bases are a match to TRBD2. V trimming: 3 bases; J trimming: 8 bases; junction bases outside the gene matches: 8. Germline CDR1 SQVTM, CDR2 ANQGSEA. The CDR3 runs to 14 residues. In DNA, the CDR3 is TGCAGCGTTGAGCGGGAGGGCGGGTTGGATGAGCAGTTCTTC. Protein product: CSVEREGGLDEQFF.

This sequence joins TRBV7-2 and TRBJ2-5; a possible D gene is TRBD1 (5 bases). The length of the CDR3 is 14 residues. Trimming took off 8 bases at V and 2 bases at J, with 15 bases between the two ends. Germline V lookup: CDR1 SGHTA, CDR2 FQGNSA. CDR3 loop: CASHSRGTQETQYF. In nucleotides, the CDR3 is TGTGCCAGCCACTCTAGGGGAACTCAAGAGACCCAGTACTTC.

This CDR3 is CASSYGLAGVDTQYF. The CDR3 DNA reads as TGCGCCAGCAGCTACGGACTAGCGGGAGTGGATACGCAGTATTTT. The chain uses TRBV5-1 and TRBJ2-3; 13 bases line up with TRBD2. CDR1 is SGHRS, CDR2 YFSETQ, per germline. The J segment lost 6 bases and the V segment lost 3 bases, leaving 4 bases of the junction unmatched. The CDR3 runs to 15 residues.

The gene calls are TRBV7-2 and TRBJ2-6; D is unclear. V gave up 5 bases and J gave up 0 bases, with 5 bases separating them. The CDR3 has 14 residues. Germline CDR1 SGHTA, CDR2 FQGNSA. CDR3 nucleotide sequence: TGTGCCAGCAGCCTCCACTCTGGGGCCAACGTCCTGACTTTC. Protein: CASSLHSGANVLTF. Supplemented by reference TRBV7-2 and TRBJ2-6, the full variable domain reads GAGVSQSPSNKVTEKGKDVELRCDPISGHTALYWYRQSLGQGLEFLIYFQGNSAPDKSGLPSDRFSAERTGGSVSTLTIQRTQQEDSAVYLCASSLHSGANVLTFGAGSRLTVL.

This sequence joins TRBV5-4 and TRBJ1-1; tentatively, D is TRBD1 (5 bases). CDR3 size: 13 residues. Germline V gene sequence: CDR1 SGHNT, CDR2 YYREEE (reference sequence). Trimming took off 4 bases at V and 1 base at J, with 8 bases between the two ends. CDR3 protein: CASSTGQNTEAFF. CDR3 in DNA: TGTGCCAGCAGCACCGGACAGAACACTGAAGCTTTCTTT. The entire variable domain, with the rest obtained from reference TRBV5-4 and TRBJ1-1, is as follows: ETGVTQSPTHLIKTRGQQVTLRCSSQSGHNTVSWYQQALGQGPQFIFQYYREEENGRGNFPPRFSGLQFPNYSSELNVNALELDDSALYLCASSTGQNTEAFFGQGTRLTVV.

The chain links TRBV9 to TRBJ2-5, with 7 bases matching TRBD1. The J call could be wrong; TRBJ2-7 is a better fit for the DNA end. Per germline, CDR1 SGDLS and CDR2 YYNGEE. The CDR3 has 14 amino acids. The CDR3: CASSVDDRDYEQYF. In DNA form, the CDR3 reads TGTGCCAGCAGCGTAGATGACAGGGACTACGAGCAGTACTTC.

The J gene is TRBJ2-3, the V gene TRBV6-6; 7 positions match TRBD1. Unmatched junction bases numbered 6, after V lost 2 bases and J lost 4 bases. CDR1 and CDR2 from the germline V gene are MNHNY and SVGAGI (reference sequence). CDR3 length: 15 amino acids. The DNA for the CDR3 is TGTGCCAGCAGTTACCGATACAGGGGACCAGATACGCAGTATTTT. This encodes CASSYRYRGPDTQYF.

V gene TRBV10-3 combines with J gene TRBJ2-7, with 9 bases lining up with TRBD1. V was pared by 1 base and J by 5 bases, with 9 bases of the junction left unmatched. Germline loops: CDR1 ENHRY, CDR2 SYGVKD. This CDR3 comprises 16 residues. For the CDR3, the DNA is TGTGCCATCAGTGAGTATGTTCCGGGACAGGGAAACGAGCAGTACTTC. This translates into CAISEYVPGQGNEQYF.

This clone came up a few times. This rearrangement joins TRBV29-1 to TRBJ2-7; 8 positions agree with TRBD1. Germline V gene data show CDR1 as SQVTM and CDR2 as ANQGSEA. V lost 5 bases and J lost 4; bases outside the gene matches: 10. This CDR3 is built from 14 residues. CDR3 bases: TGCAGCGTTCTTGCCGGGACAGGAGGTTACGAGCAGTACTTC. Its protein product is CSVLAGTGGYEQYF.

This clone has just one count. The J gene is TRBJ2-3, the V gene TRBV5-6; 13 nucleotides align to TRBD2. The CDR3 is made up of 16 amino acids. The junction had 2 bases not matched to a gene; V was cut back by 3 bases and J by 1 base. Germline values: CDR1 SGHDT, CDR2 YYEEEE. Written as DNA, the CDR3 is TGTGCCAGCAGCTGGGGGACTAGCGGGGGCACAGATACGCAGTATTTT. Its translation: CASSWGTSGGTDTQYF. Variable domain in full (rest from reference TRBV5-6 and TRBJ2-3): DAGVTQSPTHLIKTRGQQVTLRCSPKSGHDTVSWYQQALGQGPQFIFQYYEEEERQRGNFPDRFSGHQFPNYSSELNVNALLLGDSALYLCASSWGTSGGTDTQYFGPGTRLTVL.

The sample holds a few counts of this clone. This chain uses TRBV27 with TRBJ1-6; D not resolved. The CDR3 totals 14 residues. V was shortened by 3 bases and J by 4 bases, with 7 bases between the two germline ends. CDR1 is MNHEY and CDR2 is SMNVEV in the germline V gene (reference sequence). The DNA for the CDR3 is TGTGCCAGCAGTTTTGCGGATTATAATTCACCCCTCCACTTT. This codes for CASSFADYNSPLHF.

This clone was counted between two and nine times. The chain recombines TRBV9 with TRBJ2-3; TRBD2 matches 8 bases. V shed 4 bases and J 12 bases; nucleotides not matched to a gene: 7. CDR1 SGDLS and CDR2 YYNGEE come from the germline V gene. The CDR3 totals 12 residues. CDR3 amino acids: CASSTQTSVQYF. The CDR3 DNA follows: TGTGCCAGCAGCACCCAGACTAGCGTTCAGTATTTT.

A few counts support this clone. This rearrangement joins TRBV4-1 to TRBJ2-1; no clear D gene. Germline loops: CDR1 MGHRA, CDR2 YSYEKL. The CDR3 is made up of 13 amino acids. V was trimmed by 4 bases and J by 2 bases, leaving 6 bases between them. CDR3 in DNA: TGCGCCAGCAGCCTGACTCCCTACAATGAGCAGTTCTTC. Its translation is CASSLTPYNEQFF.

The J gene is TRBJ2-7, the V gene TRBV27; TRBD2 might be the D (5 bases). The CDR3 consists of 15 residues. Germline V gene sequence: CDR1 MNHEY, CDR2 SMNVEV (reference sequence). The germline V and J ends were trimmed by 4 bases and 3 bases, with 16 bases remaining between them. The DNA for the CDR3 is TGTGCCAGCAGTTCCCAGACCCGCGGGCACTACGAGCAGTACTTC. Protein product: CASSSQTRGHYEQYF.

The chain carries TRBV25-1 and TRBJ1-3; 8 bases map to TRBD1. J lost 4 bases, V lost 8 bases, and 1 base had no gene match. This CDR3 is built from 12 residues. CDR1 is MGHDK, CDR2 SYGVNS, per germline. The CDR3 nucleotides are TGTGCCAGCCGGGACAGGGGAAACACCATATATTTT. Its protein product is CASRDRGNTIYF.